Included here is one TCR beta chain sequence, with context. Its target is unknown. Naive CD8 isolation took CD45RO-negative cells positively selected for CCR7 and excluded terminally differentiated effector memory CD45RA+ cells. This specimen belongs to a study of shared clonotypes between healthy human individuals. Whole-study results and caveats: Generation probabilities were higher for clonotypes shared across all four sorted-subset donors than for unshared ones. The represented genetic and exposure-history diversity was limited by the small number of donors.

Genomic DNA per cell subset filled all wells of several immunoSEQ plates. Produced via immunoSEQ multiplex PCR; TCRdb's table is partial and in-frame only. The table records around 2,000,000 clones, roughly 91% of them present only once. This CDR3 contains 15 residues. The V gene's germline CDR1 is MNHEY and CDR2 SVGAGI. V lost 2 bases and J 0 bases, leaving 11 bases between the germline ends. This TCR came from a man between 18 and 29 years old in good health. Some clones in this sample may be carry-over from other donors' samples. The sequenced material came from naive CD8+ T cells from PBMCs. This sequence joins TRBV6-5 and TRBJ2-7; D is possibly TRBD1 or TRBD2 (5 bases each). This chain's CDR3 is CASSYTAGTSYEQYF. CDR3 sequence (DNA): TGTGCCAGCAGTTACACCGCTGGGACCTCCTACGAGCAGTACTTC.